The 5 T cell receptor beta chains given below trace back to one sample, sequenced in a study of neurological immune-mediated disorders. TCRdb re-called the 5' RACE reads with MiXCR, one entry per CDR3 protein. The sample has 84,000 or so distinct CDR3 sequences; 4.3% are singletons. Time point defined: longitudinal time-point 3. The sequenced sample was PBMCs. The origin of the receptors is a woman aged 55-69 years with multiple sclerosis.

This clonotype has just a few counts. The rearrangement uses TRBV6-5 and TRBJ2-7, with D unresolved. Trimming shortened V by 4 bases and J by 2 bases, and 12 bases separated the two germline ends. CDR3 size: 14 residues. CDR1 is MNHEY and CDR2 is SVGAGI in the germline V gene. CDR3 nucleotide sequence: TGTGCCAGCAGTTTCAACAGAGAAGCCTACGAGCAGTACTTC. Residues: CASSFNREAYEQYF.

This clonotype has ten or more counts. The chain combines TRBV20-1 with TRBJ1-5; a weak D match, TRBD1 (6 bases). Trimming removed 6 bases from V and 0 bases from J, with 9 bases in between. Germline CDR1 is DFQATT and CDR2 is SNEGSKA (reference sequence). There are 13 residues in the CDR3. The CDR3 loop reads CSAQGGSNQPQHF. The CDR3 nucleotides read TGCAGTGCCCAAGGGGGTAGCAATCAGCCCCAGCATTTT.

This clonotype appeared many times. This rearrangement joins TRBV7-2 to TRBJ1-3; D gene unclear. CDR1 is SGHTA, CDR2 FQGNSA, per germline. This CDR3 spans 15 amino acids. Trimming cost V 1 base and J 0 bases, with 7 bases left between them. CDR3 residues: CASSLVPNSGNTIYF. The DNA for the CDR3 is TGTGCCAGCAGCTTAGTCCCCAACTCTGGAAACACCATATATTTT.

This clonotype was recorded many times. The V and J genes are TRBV18 and TRBJ1-5; TRBD1 matches 7 bases. The CDR3 covers 16 residues. V lost 6 bases and J lost 3; bases outside the gene matches: 11. The germline V gene has CDR1 KGHSH and CDR2 LQKENI. The CDR3: CASSQQGPTSNQPQHF. The CDR3 DNA sequence: TGTGCCAGCTCTCAACAGGGGCCCACGTCCAATCAGCCCCAGCATTTT.

This clonotype has more than one count but fewer than ten. The chain uses TRBV5-1 and TRBJ2-2, with 8 bases fitting TRBD1. V was pared by 4 bases and J by 0 bases, with 5 bases of the junction left unmatched. The germline CDR1 and CDR2 sequences are SGHRS and YFSETQ. This CDR3 comprises 16 residues. The CDR3 is CASSPLTGANTGELFF. CDR3 nucleotides: TGCGCCAGCAGCCCACTGACAGGGGCGAACACCGGGGAGCTGTTTTTT.